This T cell receptor (beta chain) was captured in a study of T cells in Graves' hyperthyroidism and ophthalmopathy. About the study: Blood from the periphery was taken at initial diagnosis, before any treatment.

General study results and limits: Ophthalmopathy was predicted by the model a median of approximately 6 months ahead of onset.

As regards this clonotype: Antigen: not known.

The CDR3 consists of 16 residues. Germline CDR1 is ENHRY and CDR2 is SYGVKD. The junction had 14 bases not matched to a gene; V was cut back by 8 bases and J by 4 bases. Researchers took RNA transcripts and amplified the TCR beta CDR3 regions from them. The study used the HTBI primer set for a first-round RT-PCR of the TCR CDR3. A single record per CDR3 protein comes from TCRdb applying MiXCR to the multiplex PCR reads. The data contain 500,000 to 550,000 distinct CDR3 sequences, 20% of them seen just once; the ten biggest clones take up 45% to 50%. This sequence originates from a man aged 40-49 years with Graves' ophthalmopathy. The sample comprised blood. This chain uses TRBV10-3 with TRBJ2-3; 8 nucleotides line up with TRBD2. CDR3: CAISGRSGRGADTQYF. The DNA for the CDR3 is TGTGCCATCTCGGGGCGGAGCGGGAGAGGTGCAGATACGCAGTATTTT.